Shown below are 13 T cell receptor beta chains from a single sample sequenced in a study of blood T cell repertoires in COVID-19. TCRdb's copy holds only in-frame clones and misses some; the assay was immunoSEQ multiplex PCR. The data contain over 120,000 clones, just over 85% of them seen just once; the ten biggest clones take up approximately 4.5%. Input material: PBMCs or T cells enriched from blood (not recorded which). These receptors were obtained from a man aged 45 to 65 who had recovered from COVID-19.

The genes are TRBV7-6 and TRBJ1-1, with D possibly TRBD1 on 5 matching bases. V was shortened by 6 bases and J by 1 base, with 9 bases between the two germline ends. The length of the CDR3 is 13 residues. Germline V gives CDR1 SGHVS, CDR2 FNYEAQ. The CDR3 nucleotides are TGTGCCAGCAGTTACGGACAGAACACTGAAGCTTTCTTT. It yields the protein CASSYGQNTEAFF.

V gene TRBV7-9 combines with J gene TRBJ1-2; TRBD1 matches 9 bases. The CDR3 extends over 15 amino acids. V shed 2 bases and J 8 bases; nucleotides not matched to a gene: 9. Germline CDR1 reads SEHNR; CDR2 reads FQNEAQ (reference sequence). The CDR3 sequence is CASSLKAGQGHGYTF. CDR3 coding DNA: TGTGCCAGCAGCTTAAAGGCGGGACAGGGACACGGCTACACCTTC.

This chain uses TRBV7-8 with TRBJ1-1; no clear D gene. Germline values: CDR1 SGHVS, CDR2 FQNEAQ. Trimming removed 3 bases at V and 1 base at J, with 12 bases between. The CDR3 loop spans 15 amino acids. In DNA, the CDR3 is TGTGCCAGCAGCTTTATAGGTGGAGAGAACACTGAAGCTTTCTTT. It codes for CASSFIGGENTEAFF.

The chain joins TRBV18 to TRBJ1-1, with TRBD1 matching 11 bases. The CDR3 has 17 amino acids. The V gene's germline CDR1 is KGHSH and CDR2 LQKENI. Germline trimming cut 1 base from V and 4 bases from J; bases unmatched to any gene: 8. The CDR3 region has the DNA TGTGCCAGCTCACCACAGAGGACAGGGGGCGGGAGCACTGAAGCTTTCTTT. Protein sequence: CASSPQRTGGGSTEAFF.

The chain links TRBV5-4 to TRBJ2-5, with 9 bases matching TRBD2. With V trimmed by 7 bases and J by 5 bases, 9 bases remained unmatched. CDR1 SGHNT and CDR2 YYREEE come from the germline V gene (reference sequence). The CDR3 has 14 amino acids. The CDR3 loop reads CASRERGGVETQYF. For the CDR3, the DNA is TGTGCCAGCCGGGAGCGCGGGGGGGTGGAGACCCAGTACTTC.

The DNA for the CDR3 is TGCGCCAGCAGCCACAGGGGTTATGAAAAACTGTTTTTT. It translates to CASSHRGYEKLFF. This chain uses TRBV4-3 with TRBJ1-4; tentative D call: TRBD1 (6 bases). Germline loops: CDR1 LGHNA, CDR2 YSLEER. This CDR3 is 13 amino acids long. The ends were cut back, 3 bases at V and 6 bases at J, with 8 bases in the middle.

V and J are TRBV4-1 and TRBJ1-5, with D maybe TRBD1 (5 bases). CDR3 length equals 14 residues. Trimming removed 5 bases at V and 11 bases at J, with 19 bases between. Germline loops: CDR1 MGHRA, CDR2 YSYEKL. CDR3 loop: CASSKEGFRGAQHF. In nucleotides, the CDR3 is TGCGCCAGCAGCAAGGAGGGGTTCCGGGGAGCCCAGCATTTT.

The chain is built from TRBV24-1 and TRBJ1-1, with D tentatively TRBD1 (5 bases). Germline V gene data show CDR1 as KGHDR and CDR2 as SFDVKD. The CDR3 loop spans 12 amino acids. V shed 3 bases and J shed 9 bases, with 10 bases lying between them. Written as DNA, the CDR3 is TGTGCCACCAGTGATACAGACAGCAAAGCTTTCTTT. Translating it yields CATSDTDSKAFF.

The rearrangement links TRBV11-2 to TRBJ1-3; D gene uncertain. The V and J ends lost 1 base and 0 bases respectively, with 4 bases between them. This CDR3 spans 14 amino acids. Germline CDR1 SGHAT, CDR2 FQNNGV. CDR3 sequence (DNA): TGTGCCAGCAGCTTAGTACTCTCTGGAAACACCATATATTTT. It yields the protein CASSLVLSGNTIYF.

The V gene is TRBV5-8, the J gene TRBJ1-1, with a possible D match to TRBD1 (6 bases). Trimming stripped 2 bases from V and 2 bases from J, with 16 bases between. Germline V CDR1 and CDR2: SGHTS, YDEGEE. This CDR3 region has 16 residues. The CDR3 DNA is TGTGCCAGCAGCTTTCGGCCCGGCAGGGGAAACACTGAAGCTTTCTTT. Protein product: CASSFRPGRGNTEAFF.

The chain uses TRBV7-2 and TRBJ1-3; 8 bases line up with TRBD1. The CDR3 spans 17 residues. Trimming took 6 bases from V and 0 from J; bases not matched to a gene: 10. CDR1 SGHTA and CDR2 FQGNSA come from the germline V gene. The CDR3 DNA is TGTGCCAGCAGTTCAAGCGCAGGGGGCTACTCTGGAAACACCATATATTTT. This sequence encodes CASSSSAGGYSGNTIYF.

V gene TRBV19 combines with J gene TRBJ2-1; possible D gene TRBD2, 6 bases. The CDR3 contains 14 residues. Per the germline V gene, CDR1 is LNHDA and CDR2 is SQIVND (reference sequence). V dropped 6 bases and J dropped 6 bases, with 15 bases sitting between them. CDR3 DNA: TGTGCCAGTAGGCCCCGGGGGTTTGGCAATGAGCAGTTCTTC. Amino acids: CASRPRGFGNEQFF.

V usage is TRBV21-1 and J usage is TRBJ1-2; the table's TRBD1 call for D was not verified on the DNA. TRBV21-1 is designated a pseudogene. This CDR3 has 13 residues. CDR3 sequence (DNA): TGTGCCAGCAGCAATGACAATCATTATGGCTACACCTTC. It encodes CASSNDNHYGYTF.